Sequencing of this T cell receptor beta chain was carried out in a study of OX40 agonist ivuxolimab in advanced cancers. In terms of the full investigation: Ivuxolimab, which targeted the costimulatory receptor OX40 (CD134), was an agonistic, fully human IgG2 monoclonal antibody. The paper covers the monotherapy dose-escalation part of the phase I ivuxolimab trial, which included N of about 51 patients. Of the approximately 54 dose-escalation patients, hepatocellular carcinoma was present in approximately 20, melanoma in around 15, renal cell carcinoma in 9 and head and neck cancer in 9. Peripheral TCRbeta sequencing was intended to test whether TCR sequence diversity was altered and clonal T-cell expansion was caused by ivuxolimab. Intravenous ivuxolimab was administered to patients every 2 weeks at six dose levels: 0.01, 0.1, 0.3, 1.5, 3 and 10 mg/kg. Prior anti-PD-1, anti-PD-L1 or anti-CTLA-4 therapy was permitted, and checkpoint inhibitors had been received by 40% to 50% of dose-escalation patients. Partial responses occurred in three dose-escalation patients: two with cutaneous melanoma and one with hepatocellular carcinoma. A male proportion of roughly 80% and a mean age of 60 years, ranging from about 20 to 85, were recorded for the dose-escalation cohort. On the study overall, not on this receptor specifically: After ivuxolimab, more expanded clones were found on average in CD8+ T cells than in CD4+ T cells. At doses from 0.1 to 3.0 mg/kg, clonal expansion was seen in both CD4+ and CD8+ blood T cells between baseline and week 6. Which antigens the clonally expanded peripheral T cells were specific for was not determined. In the 0.1-3.0 mg/kg groups, partial responders were among the patients with the lowest normalized peripheral clonal expansion, particularly in CD8+ T cells. Low levels of normalized T-cell clonal expansion were also seen in some patients who did not respond.

The trial excluded patients who had a history of autoimmune disease or who were on systemic immunosuppression. Peripheral blood for TCR sequencing was collected from all dose cohorts at baseline, on cycle 4 day 1, and on cycle 7 day 1. Samples were obtained from an open-label, multicenter, first-in-human phase I dose-escalation trial of ivuxolimab. Adults with locally advanced or metastatic melanoma, renal cell carcinoma, hepatocellular carcinoma or head and neck squamous cell carcinoma were enrolled in the trial. CD4+ and CD8+ T cells were sorted separately from peripheral blood before TCR sequencing. From a lookup of the germline V gene, CDR1 and CDR2 are SGHNT and YENEEA. Clipping removes 6 bases from V and 8 bases from J, with 5 as the unmatched junction base count. Reading from cysteine to phenylalanine, the CDR3 counts 12 amino acids. This entry keeps only the CDR3 DNA: 36 bases, framed from base 1.

On this clone itself: Its specific antigen is unknown. Per-base quality was not reported, and no clone a single base away is much larger than it.

Genomic DNA was isolated from the sorted cells so that the TCRbeta CDR3 region could be sequenced. The immunoSEQ Assay was used for sequencing of TCRbeta CDR3 regions. TCRdb took this table from immuneACCESS and kept in-frame rearrangements with V and J called. Such tables lack part of the clones; where checked against another copy, unresolved V genes explain under half of the gap, and the rest is unexplained. The sample table contains about 40,000 clones; only one count was recorded for around 80% of them. The top ten clonotypes cover less than 2% of the sample. Sequencing was performed on CD4+ or CD8+ T cells sorted from blood, taken in a trial of the OX40 agonist ivuxolimab. The chain links TRBV11-3 with TRBJ1-2; 8 bases in between match TRBD1. The clonotype comes from an adult with an advanced solid tumor such as melanoma, head and neck, liver or kidney cancer. The CDR3 reads as follows: CASRSGQGGYTF. The DNA sequence is as follows: TGTGCCAGCAGATCTGGACAGGGAGGCTACACCTTC.